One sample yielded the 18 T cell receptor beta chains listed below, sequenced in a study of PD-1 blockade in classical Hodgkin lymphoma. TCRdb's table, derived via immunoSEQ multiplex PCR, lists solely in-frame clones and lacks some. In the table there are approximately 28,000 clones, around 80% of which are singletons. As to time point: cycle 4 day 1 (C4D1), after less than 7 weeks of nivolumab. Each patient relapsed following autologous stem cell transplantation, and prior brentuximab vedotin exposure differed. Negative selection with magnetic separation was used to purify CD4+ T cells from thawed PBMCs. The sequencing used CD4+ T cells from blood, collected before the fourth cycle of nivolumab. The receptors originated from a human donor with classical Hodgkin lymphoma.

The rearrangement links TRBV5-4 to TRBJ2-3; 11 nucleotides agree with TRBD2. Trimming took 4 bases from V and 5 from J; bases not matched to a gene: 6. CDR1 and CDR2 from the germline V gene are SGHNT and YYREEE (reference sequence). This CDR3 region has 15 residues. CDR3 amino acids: CASSSSGGALDTQYF. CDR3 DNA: TGTGCCAGCAGCAGTAGCGGGGGGGCCCTAGATACGCAGTATTTT.

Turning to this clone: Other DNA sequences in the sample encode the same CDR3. CDR3 region: CASGLGQGGAAGELFF. CDR3 nucleotides: TGTGCTAGTGGTTTGGGACAGGGGGGGGCGGCCGGGGAGCTGTTTTTT. V and J are TRBV12-5 and TRBJ2-2; TRBD1 matches at 9 bases. The CDR3 extends over 16 amino acids. The ends lost 1 base at V and 6 bases at J; junction bases unmatched: 6. Germline assignment: CDR1 LGHNT and CDR2 FRNRAP. Filled out from reference TRBV12-5 and TRBJ2-2, the complete variable domain reads DARVTQTPRHKVTEMGQEVTMRCQPILGHNTVFWYRQTMMQGLELLAYFRNRAPLDDSGMPKDRFSAEMPDATLATLKIQPSEPRDSAVYFCASGLGQGGAAGELFFGEGSRLTVL.

Here the CDR3 reads CASSLVGRGRGRNTEAFF. Here the CDR3 DNA reads TGTGCCAGCAGCTTAGTGGGCAGGGGAAGGGGTCGGAACACTGAAGCTTTCTTT. This chain links TRBV7-2 with TRBJ1-1; weak D call: TRBD1 (6 bases). Germline V gene data show CDR1 as SGHTA and CDR2 as FQGNSA. The CDR3 is made up of 18 amino acids. V lost 1 base and J lost 1, with 19 bases in between.

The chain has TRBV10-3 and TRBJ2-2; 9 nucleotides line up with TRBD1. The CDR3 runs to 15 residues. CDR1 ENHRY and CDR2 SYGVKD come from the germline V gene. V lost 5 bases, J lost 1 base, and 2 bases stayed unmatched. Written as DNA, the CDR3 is TGTGCCATCAGTCGGGACAGGGAGAACACCGGGGAGCTGTTTTTT. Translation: CAISRDRENTGELFF.

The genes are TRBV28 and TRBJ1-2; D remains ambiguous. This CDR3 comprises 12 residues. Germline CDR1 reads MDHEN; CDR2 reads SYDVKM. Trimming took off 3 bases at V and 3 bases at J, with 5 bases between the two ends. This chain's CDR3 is CASSFSYYGYTF. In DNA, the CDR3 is TGTGCCAGCAGTTTTAGTTACTATGGCTACACCTTC.

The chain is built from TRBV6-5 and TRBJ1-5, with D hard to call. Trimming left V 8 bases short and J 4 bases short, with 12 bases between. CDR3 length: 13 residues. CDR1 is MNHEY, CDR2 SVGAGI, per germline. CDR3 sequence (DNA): TGTGCCAGCTCCCCGACGGGGAATCAGCCCCAGCATTTT. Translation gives CASSPTGNQPQHF.

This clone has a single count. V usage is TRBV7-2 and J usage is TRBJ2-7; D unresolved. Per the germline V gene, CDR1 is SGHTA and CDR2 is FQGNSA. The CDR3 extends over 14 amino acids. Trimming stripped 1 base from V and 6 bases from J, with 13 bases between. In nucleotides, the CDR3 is TGTGCCAGCAGCTTAGATTTTGGCGAAGTCGAGCAGTACTTC. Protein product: CASSLDFGEVEQYF.

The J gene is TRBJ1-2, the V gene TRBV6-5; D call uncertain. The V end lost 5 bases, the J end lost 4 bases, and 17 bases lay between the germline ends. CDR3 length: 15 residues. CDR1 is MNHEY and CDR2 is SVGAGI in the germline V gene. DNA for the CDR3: TGTGCCAGCAGTCCCCAGCGGGGAATGGCCTATGGCTACACCTTC. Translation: CASSPQRGMAYGYTF.

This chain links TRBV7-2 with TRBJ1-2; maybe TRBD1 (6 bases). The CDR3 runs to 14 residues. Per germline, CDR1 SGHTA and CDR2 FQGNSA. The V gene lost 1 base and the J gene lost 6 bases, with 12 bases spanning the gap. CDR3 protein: CASSLVGQGHGYTF. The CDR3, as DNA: TGTGCCAGCAGCTTAGTCGGTCAGGGGCATGGCTACACCTTC.

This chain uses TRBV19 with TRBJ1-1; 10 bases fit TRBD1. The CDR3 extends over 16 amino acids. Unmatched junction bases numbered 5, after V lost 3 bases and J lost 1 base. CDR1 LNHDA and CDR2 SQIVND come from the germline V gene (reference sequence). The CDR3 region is CASSMGTGEGNTEAFF. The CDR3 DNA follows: TGTGCCAGTAGTATGGGGACAGGGGAGGGGAACACTGAAGCTTTCTTT. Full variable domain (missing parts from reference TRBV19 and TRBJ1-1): DGGITQSPKYLFRKEGQNVTLSCEQNLNHDAMYWYRQDPGQGLRLIYYSQIVNDFQKGDIAEGYSVSREKKESFPLTVTSAQKNPTAFYLCASSMGTGEGNTEAFFGQGTRLTVV.

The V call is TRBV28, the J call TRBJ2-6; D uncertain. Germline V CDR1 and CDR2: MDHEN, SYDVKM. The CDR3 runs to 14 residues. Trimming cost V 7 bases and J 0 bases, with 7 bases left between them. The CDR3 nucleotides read TGTGCCAGCACCACTATCTCTGGGGCCAACGTCCTGACTTTC. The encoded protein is CASTTISGANVLTF.

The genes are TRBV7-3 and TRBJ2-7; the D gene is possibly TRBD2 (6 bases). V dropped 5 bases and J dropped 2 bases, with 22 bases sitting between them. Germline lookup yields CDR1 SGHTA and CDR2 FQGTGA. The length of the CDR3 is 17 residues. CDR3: CASSLSPTSTGPYEQYF. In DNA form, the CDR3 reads TGTGCCAGCAGCCTCTCCCCCACTAGCACCGGGCCCTACGAGCAGTACTTC.

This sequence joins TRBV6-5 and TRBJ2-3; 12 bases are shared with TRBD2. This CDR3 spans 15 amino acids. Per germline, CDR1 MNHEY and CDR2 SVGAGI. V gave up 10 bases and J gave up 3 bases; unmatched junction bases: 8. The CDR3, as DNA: TGTGCCATCAAACGTACTAGCGGGAGGACAGATACGCAGTATTTT. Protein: CAIKRTSGRTDTQYF.

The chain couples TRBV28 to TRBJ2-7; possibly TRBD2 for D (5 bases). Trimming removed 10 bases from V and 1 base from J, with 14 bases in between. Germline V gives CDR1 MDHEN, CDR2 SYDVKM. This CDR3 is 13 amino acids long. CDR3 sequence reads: CATIPDFSYEQYF. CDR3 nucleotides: TGTGCCACCATCCCGGACTTTTCCTACGAGCAGTACTTC.

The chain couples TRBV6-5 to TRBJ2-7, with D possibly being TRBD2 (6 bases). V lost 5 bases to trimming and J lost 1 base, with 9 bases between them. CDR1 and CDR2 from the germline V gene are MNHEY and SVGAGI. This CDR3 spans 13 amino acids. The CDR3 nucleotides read TGTGCCAGCAGTCGGGACTGGTCCTACGAGCAGTACTTC. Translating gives CASSRDWSYEQYF.

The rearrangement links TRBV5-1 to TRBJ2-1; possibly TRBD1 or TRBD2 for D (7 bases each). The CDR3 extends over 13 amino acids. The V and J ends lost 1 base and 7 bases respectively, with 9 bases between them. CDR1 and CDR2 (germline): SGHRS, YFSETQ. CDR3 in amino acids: CASSLQGGNEQFF. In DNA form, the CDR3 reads TGCGCCAGCAGCTTGCAGGGGGGGAATGAGCAGTTCTTC.

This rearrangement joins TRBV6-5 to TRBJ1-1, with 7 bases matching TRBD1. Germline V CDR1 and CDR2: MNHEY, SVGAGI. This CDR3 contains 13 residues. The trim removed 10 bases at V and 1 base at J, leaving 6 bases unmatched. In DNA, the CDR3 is TGTGCCACCAGACAGGGACGGAACACTGAAGCTTTCTTT. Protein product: CATRQGRNTEAFF.

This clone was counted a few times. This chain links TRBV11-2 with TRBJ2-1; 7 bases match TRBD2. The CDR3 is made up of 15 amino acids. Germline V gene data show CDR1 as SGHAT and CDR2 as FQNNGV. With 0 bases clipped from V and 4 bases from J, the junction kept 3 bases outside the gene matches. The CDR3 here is CASSLDRGLYNEQFF. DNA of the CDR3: TGTGCCAGCAGCTTAGATCGGGGACTATACAATGAGCAGTTCTTC.